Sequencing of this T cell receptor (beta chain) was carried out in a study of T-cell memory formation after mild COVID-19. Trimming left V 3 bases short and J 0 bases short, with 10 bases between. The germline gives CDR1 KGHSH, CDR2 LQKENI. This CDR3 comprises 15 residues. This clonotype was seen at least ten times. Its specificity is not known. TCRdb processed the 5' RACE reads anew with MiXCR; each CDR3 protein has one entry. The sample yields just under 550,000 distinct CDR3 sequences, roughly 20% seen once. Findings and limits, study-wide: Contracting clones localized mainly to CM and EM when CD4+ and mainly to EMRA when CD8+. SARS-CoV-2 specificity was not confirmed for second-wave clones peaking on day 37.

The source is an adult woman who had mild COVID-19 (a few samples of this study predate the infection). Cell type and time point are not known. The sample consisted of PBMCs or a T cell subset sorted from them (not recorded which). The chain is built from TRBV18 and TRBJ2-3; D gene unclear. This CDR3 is CASSPDFLSTDTQYF. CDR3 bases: TGTGCCAGCTCACCTGACTTCCTAAGCACAGATACGCAGTATTTT.